The 31 T cell receptor beta chains below come from one sample, sequenced in a study of low-dose radiotherapy and immunotherapy resistance in tumors. First-strand cDNA used TRAV- and TRBV-specific primers, covering alpha and beta chains. The TCRs were subjected to amplification over about 20 PCR cycles employing a constant-region primer in conjunction with a V-primer adapter. MiXCR, run by TCRdb on the reads, gives a single entry per CDR3 protein. Of tens of thousands of distinct CDR3 sequences in the sample, 20% to 25% were seen once. The sample's time point: after trial treatment. Treatment defined: LDRT plus nivolumab, ipilimumab, low-dose cyclophosphamide and aspirin (RACIN trial). The sequencing used PBMCs, collected after low-dose radiotherapy plus immunotherapy. Receptors were obtained from a female donor with ovarian cancer.

This clonotype appeared many times. The chain has TRBV9 and TRBJ1-1, with D possibly matching TRBD1 (6 bases). Looked up from germline, CDR1 is SGDLS and CDR2 is YYNGEE. V dropped 3 bases and J dropped 6 bases, with 12 bases sitting between them. The CDR3 consists of 13 residues. The CDR3 nucleotides are TGTGCCAGCAGCGCGGGGGGGGGCCCTGAAGCTTTCTTT. Protein sequence: CASSAGGGPEAFF.

This chain links TRBV20-1 with TRBJ2-1, with D perhaps TRBD2 (5 bases). The CDR3 sequence is 16 residues long. The V end lost 1 base, the J end lost 2 bases, and 15 bases lay between the germline ends. CDR1 is DFQATT and CDR2 is SNEGSKA in the germline V gene (reference sequence). Written as DNA, the CDR3 is TGCAGTGCTAGAGTCCTGACTATCGCAGCCTACAATGAGCAGTTCTTC. Translated: CSARVLTIAAYNEQFF.

This clonotype was counted ten times or more. The chain combines TRBV7-9 with TRBJ2-1; D is unclear. CDR1 is SEHNR and CDR2 is FQNEAQ in the germline V gene (reference sequence). Trimming pared 5 bases from V and 4 bases from J, leaving 9 bases between. The CDR3 length is 13 residues. In nucleotides, the CDR3 is TGTGCCAGCAGCAAGACTCCTTACAATGAGCAGTTCTTC. Protein: CASSKTPYNEQFF.

The chain recombines TRBV27 with TRBJ2-6; D gene ambiguous. The CDR3 totals 18 residues. V lost 0 bases, J lost 0 bases, and 12 bases lay in between. CDR1 is MNHEY, CDR2 SMNVEV, per germline (reference sequence). CDR3 DNA: TGTGCCAGCAGTTTATCTTCCCGGCTGGGCTCTGGGGCCAACGTCCTGACTTTC. It codes for CASSLSSRLGSGANVLTF. The full variable domain, completed using reference TRBV27 and TRBJ2-6, is EAQVTQNPRYLITVTGKKLTVTCSQNMNHEYMSWYRQDPGLGLRQIYYSMNVEVTDKGDVPEGYKVSRKEKRNFPLILESPSPNQTSLYFCASSLSSRLGSGANVLTFGAGSRLTVL.

This clonotype was picked up many times. This chain connects TRBV10-3 to TRBJ1-5; 10 bases align to TRBD1. Germline CDR1 reads ENHRY; CDR2 reads SYGVKD. Trimming at V came to 4 bases and at J to 1 base, leaving 1 base not matched to a gene. This CDR3 spans 15 amino acids. CDR3 DNA: TGTGCCATCAGTGGGACAGGGGGGAGCAATCAGCCCCAGCATTTT. This gives the protein CAISGTGGSNQPQHF.

The J gene is TRBJ1-6, the V gene TRBV19; 7 bases match TRBD1. Germline V gene lookup returns CDR1 LNHDA and CDR2 SQIVND (reference sequence). This CDR3 has 14 amino acids. The V segment lost 5 bases and the J segment 8 bases; nucleotides outside the gene matches: 6. The CDR3, as DNA: TGTGCCAGTAGTCCGACAGGGAATGATTCACCCCTCCACTTT. The encoded protein is CASSPTGNDSPLHF.

About this clonotype itself: A far more abundant clone sits one base away, making this likely a read error. The chain joins TRBV7-2 to TRBJ2-5; TRBD2 agrees at 9 bases. The CDR3 consists of 15 residues. CDR1 and CDR2 (germline): SGHTA, FQGNSA. Trimming at V came to 2 bases and at J to 11 bases, leaving 12 bases not matched to a gene. The CDR3 sequence: CASSLSAGGPNEQYF. The CDR3 nucleotides read TGTGCCAGCAGCTTATCGGCGGGGGGGCCCAATGAGCAGTACTTC.

This clonotype came up many times. The chain recombines TRBV10-3 with TRBJ2-7, with D possibly called TRBD1 or TRBD2 (5 bases each). From germline, CDR1 is ENHRY and CDR2 SYGVKD. This CDR3 region has 13 residues. Trimming cost V 6 bases and J 6 bases, with 15 bases left between them. CDR3 in amino acids: CAIRRDGSAEQYF. The CDR3 DNA is TGTGCCATCAGGAGGGACGGAAGCGCCGAGCAGTACTTC.

In this sample, this clonotype turned up many times. CDR3: CASSVGGDTQYF. CDR3 bases: TGTGCCAGCAGCGTCGGAGGCGATACGCAGTATTTT. This chain uses TRBV9 with TRBJ2-3; D might be TRBD2 (5 bases). The V end was cut by 2 bases, the J end by 6 bases, with 7 bases between. Per germline, CDR1 SGDLS and CDR2 YYNGEE. The CDR3 is made up of 12 amino acids. Full variable domain (missing parts from reference TRBV9 and TRBJ2-3): DSGVTQTPKHLITATGQRVTLRCSPRSGDLSVYWYQQSLDQGLQFLIQYYNGEERAKGNILERFSAQQFPDLHSELNLSSLELGDSALYFCASSVGGDTQYFGPGTRLTVL.

This clonotype was counted at least ten times. The chain joins TRBV28 to TRBJ1-2, with D perhaps TRBD1 (5 bases). This CDR3 spans 16 amino acids. Trimming took off 2 bases at V and 0 bases at J, with 13 bases between the two ends. Germline V gene data show CDR1 as MDHEN and CDR2 as SYDVKM. As DNA, the CDR3 is TGTGCCAGCAGTTTACACCGACAGATGTCTAACTATGGCTACACCTTC. Translating gives CASSLHRQMSNYGYTF.

This clonotype occurred many times. This chain joins TRBV29-1 and TRBJ2-2, with TRBD2 matching over 10 bases. The V gene end was trimmed by 2 bases and the J gene end by 4 bases; junction bases not matched to a gene: 4. Per the germline V gene, CDR1 is SQVTM and CDR2 is ANQGSEA. The CDR3 spans 15 residues. CDR3 sequence reads: CSVELWTSGTGELFF. The CDR3, as DNA: TGCAGCGTTGAACTTTGGACTAGCGGCACCGGGGAGCTGTTTTTT.

This clonotype was counted at least ten times. The chain combines TRBV5-1 with TRBJ1-1, with a possible D match to TRBD1 (5 bases). Germline loops: CDR1 SGHRS, CDR2 YFSETQ. The CDR3 covers 14 residues. V was clipped by 0 bases and J by 4 bases, with 10 bases between them. CDR3 region: CASSLDGGGTEAFF. CDR3 nucleotides: TGCGCCAGCAGCTTGGACGGGGGAGGCACTGAAGCTTTCTTT.

In this sample, this clonotype turned up many times. V gene TRBV5-1 combines with J gene TRBJ1-1; 7 bases fit TRBD1. This CDR3 has 16 amino acids. With V trimmed by 3 bases and J by 1 base, 9 bases remained unmatched. In germline, CDR1 is SGHRS, CDR2 YFSETQ. CDR3 nucleotide sequence: TGCGCCAGCAGCTCCTCCGGGACAGTGTGGAACACTGAAGCTTTCTTT. This translates into CASSSSGTVWNTEAFF.

There are many counts of this clonotype. The chain employs TRBV4-1 and TRBJ1-1; D ambiguous. Looked up from germline, CDR1 is MGHRA and CDR2 is YSYEKL. The germline V and J ends were trimmed by 5 bases and 2 bases, with 12 bases remaining between them. The CDR3 has 14 residues. CDR3 coding DNA: TGCGCCAGCAGCTCGGACGCAGAAAACACTGAAGCTTTCTTT. It specifies CASSSDAENTEAFF.

This clonotype was observed at least ten times. The V and J genes are TRBV6-2 or TRBV6-3 and TRBJ1-4; a possible D gene is TRBD1 (5 bases). V lost 4 bases, J lost 7 bases, and 13 bases lay in between. Germline lookup yields CDR1 MNHEY and CDR2 SVGEGT. The CDR3 is 14 residues long. The CDR3 DNA follows: TGTGCCAGCAGTTCCCGACGGGGCGGTGAAAAACTGTTTTTT. It translates to CASSSRRGGEKLFF.

This clonotype has a count of ten or more. The J gene is TRBJ2-1, the V gene TRBV11-3; TRBD2 matches at 8 bases. The CDR3 length is 14 residues. Losses at the gene ends were 7 bases for V and 4 bases for J; bases not matched to a gene: 6. The germline V gene has CDR1 SGHNT and CDR2 YENEEA. The chain's CDR3 is CASIGGGRYNEQFF. The CDR3 region has the DNA TGTGCCAGCATCGGGGGGGGGCGATACAATGAGCAGTTCTTC.

The chain employs TRBV19 and TRBJ1-1; D gene uncertain. V was shortened by 2 bases and J by 8 bases, with 12 bases between the two germline ends. Germline lookup yields CDR1 LNHDA and CDR2 SQIVND (reference sequence). This CDR3 is built from 13 residues. CDR3 loop: CASSISPPGEAFF. CDR3 in DNA: TGTGCCAGTAGTATAAGCCCGCCAGGCGAAGCTTTCTTT.

This clonotype was recorded at least ten times. The rearrangement uses TRBV5-1 and TRBJ1-5, with D hard to call. The V and J ends lost 1 base and 5 bases respectively, with 13 bases between them. This CDR3 is built from 15 residues. Germline CDR1 and CDR2: SGHRS and YFSETQ. CDR3 DNA: TGCGCCAGCAGCTTGCGCCCAGGAACAGATCAGCCCCAGCATTTT. It encodes CASSLRPGTDQPQHF.

This clonotype was seen repeatedly, ten times or more. The chain employs TRBV2 and TRBJ1-6; 9 bases are a match to TRBD1. In germline, CDR1 is SNHLY, CDR2 FYNNEI. This CDR3 comprises 17 residues. With V trimmed by 5 bases and J by 2 bases, 7 bases remained unmatched. In nucleotides, the CDR3 is TGTGCCAGCAGTATAAACAGGGGGCTGACCTATAATTCACCCCTCCACTTT. Translated, it gives CASSINRGLTYNSPLHF.

In this sample, this clonotype turned up many times. The J gene is TRBJ2-2, the V gene TRBV2, with D hard to call. V was shortened by 3 bases and J by 3 bases, with 17 bases between the two germline ends. Germline lookup yields CDR1 SNHLY and CDR2 FYNNEI. The CDR3 is 17 residues long. The CDR3 sequence: CASSDFRAAQYTGELFF. The CDR3 region has the DNA TGTGCCAGCAGTGACTTTCGTGCAGCCCAGTACACCGGGGAGCTGTTTTTT. Using reference TRBV2 and TRBJ2-2 for the parts outside the CDR3, the full variable domain is EPEVTQTPSHQVTQMGQEVILRCVPISNHLYFYWYRQILGQKVEFLVSFYNNEISEKSEIFDDQFSVERPDGSNFTLKIRSTKLEDSAMYFCASSDFRAAQYTGELFFGEGSRLTVL.

This clonotype has at least ten counts. V and J are TRBV7-2 and TRBJ2-1; TRBD2 agrees at 8 bases. Germline CDR1 SGHTA, CDR2 FQGNSA. The CDR3 loop spans 15 amino acids. After removal of 2 bases from V and 4 bases from J, the junction contained 4 bases not matched to a gene. CDR3 amino acids: CASSLTSGRYNEQFF. The CDR3 DNA is TGTGCCAGCAGCTTAACTAGCGGAAGATACAATGAGCAGTTCTTC.

This clonotype was observed at least ten times. This chain uses TRBV29-1 with TRBJ2-1, with D unresolved. Germline V gene lookup returns CDR1 SQVTM and CDR2 ANQGSEA. The CDR3 loop spans 15 amino acids. The V end lost 5 bases, the J end lost 0 bases, and 14 bases lay between the germline ends. CDR3 coding DNA: TGCAGCGTTACGGACGGTAGTAGCTCCTACAATGAGCAGTTCTTC. Amino acid sequence: CSVTDGSSSYNEQFF.

This clonotype was recorded many times. The rearrangement joins TRBV20-1 to TRBJ2-7; D possibly corresponds to TRBD1 (6 bases). Germline CDR1 is DFQATT and CDR2 is SNEGSKA (reference sequence). This CDR3 spans 11 amino acids. V was shortened by 3 bases and J by 3 bases, with 6 bases between the two germline ends. Here the CDR3 reads CSASRGYEQYF. The CDR3 nucleotides read TGCAGTGCTAGCAGGGGCTACGAGCAGTACTTC.

This clonotype was seen repeatedly, ten times or more. V usage is TRBV19 and J usage is TRBJ2-1, with D unresolved. The CDR3 consists of 14 residues. Per the germline V gene, CDR1 is LNHDA and CDR2 is SQIVND (reference sequence). The V and J ends lost 7 bases and 8 bases respectively, with 18 bases between them. The CDR3 DNA reads as TGTGCCAGTACCCCGAGCCCGGGTCGGCATGAGCAGTTCTTC. This gives the protein CASTPSPGRHEQFF.

The sample holds many counts of this clonotype. This chain connects TRBV19 to TRBJ2-1; 10 nucleotides align to TRBD2. Germline-derived CDR1 and CDR2 are LNHDA and SQIVND (reference sequence). CDR3 length equals 19 residues. V lost 5 bases, J lost 4 bases, and 17 bases stayed unmatched. CDR3 loop: CASSPRGSGGALGYNEQFF. CDR3 DNA: TGTGCCAGTAGTCCCCGGGGAAGCGGGGGGGCCCTGGGTTACAATGAGCAGTTCTTC.

This clonotype was observed at least ten times. The chain combines TRBV7-2 with TRBJ2-1, with unresolved D. The CDR3 spans 11 residues. Trimming took off 1 base at V and 9 bases at J, with 4 bases between the two ends. Germline V lookup: CDR1 SGHTA, CDR2 FQGNSA. The CDR3 DNA sequence: TGTGCCAGCAGCTTAGGTGTTGAGCAGTTCTTC. Translated: CASSLGVEQFF. Drawing the rest from reference TRBV7-2 and TRBJ2-1, the complete variable domain is GAGVSQSPSNKVTEKGKDVELRCDPISGHTALYWYRQSLGQGLEFLIYFQGNSAPDKSGLPSDRFSAERTGGSVSTLTIQRTQQEDSAVYLCASSLGVEQFFGPGTRLTVL.

There are many counts of this clonotype. The chain employs TRBV3-1 and TRBJ2-4, with D hard to call. Germline lookup yields CDR1 LGHDT and CDR2 YNNKEL (reference sequence). CDR3 size: 16 residues. V gave up 0 bases and J gave up 0 bases, with 9 bases separating them. The CDR3 is CASSQDLPEAKNIQYF. CDR3 bases: TGTGCCAGCAGCCAAGATTTACCGGAAGCCAAAAACATTCAGTACTTC.

This clonotype was counted ten times or more. At one of its ends the junction is not consistent with the germline gene, which may arise from a read error. V usage is TRBV7-3 and J usage is TRBJ2-6; perhaps TRBD1 as D (5 bases). Germline V gene lookup returns CDR1 SGHTA and CDR2 FQGTGA. The CDR3 extends over 15 amino acids. The CDR3 DNA reads as TGTGCCAGCAGCTTAACGCTGGCTGGGGCCAACTTCCTGACTTTC. Its translation: CASSLTLAGANFLTF.

In this sample, this clonotype turned up many times. The V and J genes are TRBV20-1 and TRBJ1-6; D gene uncertain. The CDR3 runs 14 residues. The germline V gene has CDR1 DFQATT and CDR2 SNEGSKA (reference sequence). Deletions cut 7 bases from V and 7 bases from J, with 17 bases between. CDR3: CSVSEGRRNSPLHF. In nucleotides, the CDR3 is TGCAGTGTTTCAGAAGGGCGCAGAAATTCACCCCTCCACTTT.

This clonotype has ten or more counts. For the CDR3, the DNA is TGTGCCAGCAGCCAACCCAGTGGGGGGGCGGAGACCCAGTACTTC. This encodes CASSQPSGGAETQYF. The V call is TRBV7-6, the J call TRBJ2-5; a possible D gene is TRBD2 (7 bases). Looked up from germline, CDR1 is SGHVS and CDR2 is FNYEAQ. The CDR3 is made up of 15 amino acids. The V end was cut by 5 bases, the J end by 5 bases, with 18 bases between.

This rearrangement joins TRBV7-2 to TRBJ2-1, with a possible D match to TRBD2 (5 bases). The CDR3 length is 13 residues. The germline CDR1 and CDR2 sequences are SGHTA and FQGNSA. The V end lost 7 bases, the J end lost 6 bases, and 13 bases lay between the germline ends. CDR3 region: CASTLSGVNEQFF. The CDR3 bases are TGTGCCAGCACTCTAAGCGGAGTCAATGAGCAGTTCTTC.